The rows below give T cell receptor beta chains drawn from one sample of a study of OX40 agonist ivuxolimab in advanced cancers. Generated by immunoSEQ multiplex PCR, the TCRdb table keeps only in-frame clones and is missing some. The sample yields over 90,000 clones, about 90% seen once. The sequenced sample was CD4+ or CD8+ T cells sorted from blood, obtained in a trial of the OX40 agonist ivuxolimab. These receptors were obtained from an adult with an advanced solid tumor such as melanoma, head and neck, liver or kidney cancer. The CDR3 runs from the conserved cysteine through the conserved F or W. D genes are given only for firm matches. Some rows have no size entry. The others give once, few or many, or a class for an expanded clone.

d_call clone_size j_call v_call cdr3_nt cdr3_aa
TRBD1 NA TRBJ2-7 TRBV5-4 TGTGCCAGCAGGGCAGGACAGGGGCTCTACGAGCAGTACTTC CASRAGQGLYEQYF
TRBD1 NA TRBJ2-4 TRBV7-9 TGTGCCAGCAGCTCGGATGGCACAGGGGTTCAGTACTTC CASSSDGTGVQYF
TRBD1 NA TRBJ1-4 TRBV19 TGTGCCAGTACCTTATCCCCGGGACAGGGGAGTGAAAAACTGTTTTTT CASTLSPGQGSEKLFF
NA NA TRBJ1-3 TRBV6-1 TGTGCCGCGAAACCAGGGAATGAGGCTTTAAACACCATATATTTT CAAKPGNEALNTIYF
NA NA TRBJ2-1 TRBV5-1 TGCGCCAGCAGCTTAAATCCGGGCTCCTACAATGAGCAGTTCTTC CASSLNPGSYNEQFF
NA NA TRBJ1-1 TRBV30 TGTGCCTGGAATTTGGGCCAGATGAACACTGAAGCTTTCTTT CAWNLGQMNTEAFF
NA NA TRBJ1-1 TRBV27 TGTGCCAGCAGTCTCCTTAGGACGGCGAACACTGAAGCTTTCTTT CASSLLRTANTEAFF
NA NA TRBJ2-3 TRBV5-1 TGCGCCAGCAGCACCTCGGACGGCAGCACAGATACGCAGTATTTT CASSTSDGSTDTQYF
TRBD1 once TRBJ2-1 TRBV25-1 TGTGCCAGCAGTGAGGAACCGGGACAGAACAATGAGCAGTTCTTC CASSEEPGQNNEQFF
TRBD1 NA TRBJ2-5 TRBV27 TGTGCCAGCAGTTTAAGGGGGCAGGAGACCCAGTACTTC CASSLRGQETQYF
NA NA TRBJ2-3 TRBV10-3 TGTGCCATCAGTGAAATGGGGTCGACCCTCACAGATACGCAGTATTTT CAISEMGSTLTDTQYF
NA NA TRBJ2-7 TRBV7-9 TGTGCCAGCAGCTTAAAAGCGGTCCACGAGCAGTACTTC CASSLKAVHEQYF
TRBD2 NA TRBJ2-3 TRBV5-1 TGCGCCAGCAGCTTGAGCGGGGGGGCGGATACGCAGTATTTT CASSLSGGADTQYF
NA NA TRBJ2-5 TRBV5-1 TGCGCCAGCAGCTCCCGCGGAGGGGAAGAGACCCAGTACTTC CASSSRGGEETQYF
NA NA TRBJ2-3 TRBV9 TGTGCCAGCAGCGTAGCGGCCTTAAGCACAGATACGCAGTATTTT CASSVAALSTDTQYF
NA NA TRBJ2-7 TRBV7-2 TGTGCCAGCAGCTTTTCGGCTAGCAGTCACGAGCAGTACTTC CASSFSASSHEQYF
TRBD1 NA TRBJ1-1 TRBV11-3 TGTGCCAGCAGCTTCGCGACAGGGGGTGAAGCTTTCTTT CASSFATGGEAFF
NA NA TRBJ2-3 TRBV6-5 TGTGCCAGCTCTGCAGGAGAGACAGATACGCAGTATTTT CASSAGETDTQYF
TRBD1 NA TRBJ2-7 TRBV29-1 TGCAGCACAGGGTCGGGACAGGGGTCCTACGAGCAGTACTTC CSTGSGQGSYEQYF
NA once TRBJ1-1 TRBV7-9 TGTGCCAGCAGCTTAGGTTTAGGATTGAACACTGAAGCTTTCTTT CASSLGLGLNTEAFF
NA NA TRBJ1-5 TRBV27 TGTGCCAGCAGTTTGGGGGATAGCAATCAGCCCCAGCATTTT CASSLGDSNQPQHF
TRBD1 NA TRBJ2-7 TRBV4-2 TGTGCCAGCAGCTTAGGCCGGACAGGGGGATGGGCCTACGAGCAGTACTTC CASSLGRTGGWAYEQYF
NA NA TRBJ1-1 TRBV19 TGTGCCAGTAGTAAGACAGTTCCGCTGAACACTGAAGCTTTCTTT CASSKTVPLNTEAFF
NA NA TRBJ2-2 TRBV9 TGTGCCAGCAGCCCAGGATTTTTAGACACCGGGGAGCTGTTTTTT CASSPGFLDTGELFF
TRBD1 NA TRBJ1-3 TRBV5-1 TGCGCCAGCAGCTTGGGGACAGGGGGCGCGTTGGGAAACACCATATATTTT CASSLGTGGALGNTIYF
NA NA TRBJ2-7 TRBV30 TGTGCCTGGAGTGTTACGTACTACGAGCAGTACTTC CAWSVTYYEQYF
NA few TRBJ1-6 TRBV30 TGTGCCTGGAGTGAACCTTATTCACCCCTCCACTTT CAWSEPYSPLHF
NA once TRBJ1-1 TRBV29-1 TGCAGCGTTGGGGACCGCACCACTGAAGCTTTCTTT CSVGDRTTEAFF
NA NA TRBJ1-2 TRBV18 TGTGCCAGCTCACCAGGGCTCCTCGATAACTATGGCTACACCTTC CASSPGLLDNYGYTF
NA NA TRBJ2-3 TRBV4-3 TGCGCCAGCAGCCAAGATCAGGTCACAGATACGCAGTATTTT CASSQDQVTDTQYF
TRBD2 NA TRBJ2-1 TRBV4-1 TGCGCCAGCAGCCACGGATCCGGGACTAGGGAGGTTGAGCAGTTCTTC CASSHGSGTREVEQFF
NA NA TRBJ2-7 TRBV30 TGTGCCTGGAGGCGGGACTCTAGCTCCTACGAGCAGTACTTC CAWRRDSSSYEQYF
TRBD1 NA TRBJ2-5 TRBV11-3 TGTGCCAGCAGCTTCTCCACGACAGGGTGGGAGCAGTACTTC CASSFSTTGWEQYF
TRBD2 NA TRBJ2-1 TRBV5-1 TGCGCCAGCAGCTCGGGACTAGCGGAGGATGAGCAGTTCTTC CASSSGLAEDEQFF
NA NA TRBJ2-1 TRBV7-2 TGTGCCAGCAGCCCTCTCATTTCTGAGCAGTTCTTC CASSPLISEQFF
NA NA TRBJ2-2 TRBV11-2 TGTGCCAGCAGCCCCAGGAACACCGGGGAGCTGTTTTTT CASSPRNTGELFF
NA NA TRBJ1-1 TRBV29-1 TGCAGCTGGCGGGGTGTGAACACTGAAGCTTTCTTT CSWRGVNTEAFF
TRBD1 NA TRBJ1-4 TRBV5-1 TGCGCCAGCAGCTTAGGGGACAGGGGGCATGAAAAACTGTTTTTT CASSLGDRGHEKLFF
NA NA TRBJ1-2 TRBV19 TGTGCCAGTAGTCCGACTTATAACTATGGCTACACCTTC CASSPTYNYGYTF
TRBD2 NA TRBJ2-1 TRBV7-9 TGTGCCAGCAGCTTTCGGACCGGGACTAGCGGTAACAATGAGCAGTTCTTC CASSFRTGTSGNNEQFF
NA NA TRBJ1-1 TRBV6-5 TGTGCCAGCAGTTACTCGAAGGCGGGGGCCCCTTTCTTT CASSYSKAGAPFF
TRBD1 few TRBJ1-3 TRBV25-1 TGTGCCAGCAGAGACAGGGGAGCTGGAAACACCATATATTTT CASRDRGAGNTIYF